This section outlines one T cell receptor (beta chain) sequence together with its context. What it binds is unknown. This CDR3 is built from 17 residues. The ends were cut back, 1 base at V and 0 bases at J, with 13 bases in the middle. Germline V gene data show CDR1 as SGHTS and CDR2 as YDEGEE. This sample stems from a study of T-cell memory formation after mild COVID-19. For the study at large: Largely, TCR clusters stayed within a single donor.

Each CDR3 protein gets one entry after TCRdb re-called the 5' RACE reads with MiXCR. Seen here are more than 450,000 distinct CDR3 sequences, roughly 18% observed once, and the top ten hold around 11%. General observations from the study: Largely, contracting CD4+ clones fell within CM and EM, and contracting CD8+ clones within EMRA.

Sequencing was done on a sample of PBMCs or a T cell subset sorted from them (not recorded which). This receptor was obtained from an adult woman who had mild COVID-19 (a few samples of this study predate the infection). Cell type and time point are not known. The rearrangement joins TRBV5-8 to TRBJ2-2; D may be TRBD1 or TRBD2 (5 bases each). The CDR3 DNA follows: TGTGCCAGCAGCTTGTATGAAGAGGGGCCGAACACCGGGGAGCTGTTTTTT. This encodes CASSLYEEGPNTGELFF.